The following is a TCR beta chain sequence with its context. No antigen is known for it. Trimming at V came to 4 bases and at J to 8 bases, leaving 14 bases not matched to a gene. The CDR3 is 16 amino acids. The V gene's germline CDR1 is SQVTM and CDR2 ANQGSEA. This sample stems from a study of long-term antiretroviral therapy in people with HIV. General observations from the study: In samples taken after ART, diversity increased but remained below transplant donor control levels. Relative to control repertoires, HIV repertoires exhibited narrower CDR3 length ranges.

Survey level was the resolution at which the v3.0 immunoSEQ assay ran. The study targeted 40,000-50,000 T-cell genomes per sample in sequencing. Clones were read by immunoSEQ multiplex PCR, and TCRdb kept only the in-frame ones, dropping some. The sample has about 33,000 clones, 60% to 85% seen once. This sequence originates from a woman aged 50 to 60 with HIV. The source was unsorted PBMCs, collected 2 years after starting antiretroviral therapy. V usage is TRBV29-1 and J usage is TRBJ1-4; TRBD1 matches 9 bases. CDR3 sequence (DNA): TGCAGCGTTGGAACGAAAACAGGGGGCGCGGGGGAAAAACTGTTTTTT. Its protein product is CSVGTKTGGAGEKLFF.